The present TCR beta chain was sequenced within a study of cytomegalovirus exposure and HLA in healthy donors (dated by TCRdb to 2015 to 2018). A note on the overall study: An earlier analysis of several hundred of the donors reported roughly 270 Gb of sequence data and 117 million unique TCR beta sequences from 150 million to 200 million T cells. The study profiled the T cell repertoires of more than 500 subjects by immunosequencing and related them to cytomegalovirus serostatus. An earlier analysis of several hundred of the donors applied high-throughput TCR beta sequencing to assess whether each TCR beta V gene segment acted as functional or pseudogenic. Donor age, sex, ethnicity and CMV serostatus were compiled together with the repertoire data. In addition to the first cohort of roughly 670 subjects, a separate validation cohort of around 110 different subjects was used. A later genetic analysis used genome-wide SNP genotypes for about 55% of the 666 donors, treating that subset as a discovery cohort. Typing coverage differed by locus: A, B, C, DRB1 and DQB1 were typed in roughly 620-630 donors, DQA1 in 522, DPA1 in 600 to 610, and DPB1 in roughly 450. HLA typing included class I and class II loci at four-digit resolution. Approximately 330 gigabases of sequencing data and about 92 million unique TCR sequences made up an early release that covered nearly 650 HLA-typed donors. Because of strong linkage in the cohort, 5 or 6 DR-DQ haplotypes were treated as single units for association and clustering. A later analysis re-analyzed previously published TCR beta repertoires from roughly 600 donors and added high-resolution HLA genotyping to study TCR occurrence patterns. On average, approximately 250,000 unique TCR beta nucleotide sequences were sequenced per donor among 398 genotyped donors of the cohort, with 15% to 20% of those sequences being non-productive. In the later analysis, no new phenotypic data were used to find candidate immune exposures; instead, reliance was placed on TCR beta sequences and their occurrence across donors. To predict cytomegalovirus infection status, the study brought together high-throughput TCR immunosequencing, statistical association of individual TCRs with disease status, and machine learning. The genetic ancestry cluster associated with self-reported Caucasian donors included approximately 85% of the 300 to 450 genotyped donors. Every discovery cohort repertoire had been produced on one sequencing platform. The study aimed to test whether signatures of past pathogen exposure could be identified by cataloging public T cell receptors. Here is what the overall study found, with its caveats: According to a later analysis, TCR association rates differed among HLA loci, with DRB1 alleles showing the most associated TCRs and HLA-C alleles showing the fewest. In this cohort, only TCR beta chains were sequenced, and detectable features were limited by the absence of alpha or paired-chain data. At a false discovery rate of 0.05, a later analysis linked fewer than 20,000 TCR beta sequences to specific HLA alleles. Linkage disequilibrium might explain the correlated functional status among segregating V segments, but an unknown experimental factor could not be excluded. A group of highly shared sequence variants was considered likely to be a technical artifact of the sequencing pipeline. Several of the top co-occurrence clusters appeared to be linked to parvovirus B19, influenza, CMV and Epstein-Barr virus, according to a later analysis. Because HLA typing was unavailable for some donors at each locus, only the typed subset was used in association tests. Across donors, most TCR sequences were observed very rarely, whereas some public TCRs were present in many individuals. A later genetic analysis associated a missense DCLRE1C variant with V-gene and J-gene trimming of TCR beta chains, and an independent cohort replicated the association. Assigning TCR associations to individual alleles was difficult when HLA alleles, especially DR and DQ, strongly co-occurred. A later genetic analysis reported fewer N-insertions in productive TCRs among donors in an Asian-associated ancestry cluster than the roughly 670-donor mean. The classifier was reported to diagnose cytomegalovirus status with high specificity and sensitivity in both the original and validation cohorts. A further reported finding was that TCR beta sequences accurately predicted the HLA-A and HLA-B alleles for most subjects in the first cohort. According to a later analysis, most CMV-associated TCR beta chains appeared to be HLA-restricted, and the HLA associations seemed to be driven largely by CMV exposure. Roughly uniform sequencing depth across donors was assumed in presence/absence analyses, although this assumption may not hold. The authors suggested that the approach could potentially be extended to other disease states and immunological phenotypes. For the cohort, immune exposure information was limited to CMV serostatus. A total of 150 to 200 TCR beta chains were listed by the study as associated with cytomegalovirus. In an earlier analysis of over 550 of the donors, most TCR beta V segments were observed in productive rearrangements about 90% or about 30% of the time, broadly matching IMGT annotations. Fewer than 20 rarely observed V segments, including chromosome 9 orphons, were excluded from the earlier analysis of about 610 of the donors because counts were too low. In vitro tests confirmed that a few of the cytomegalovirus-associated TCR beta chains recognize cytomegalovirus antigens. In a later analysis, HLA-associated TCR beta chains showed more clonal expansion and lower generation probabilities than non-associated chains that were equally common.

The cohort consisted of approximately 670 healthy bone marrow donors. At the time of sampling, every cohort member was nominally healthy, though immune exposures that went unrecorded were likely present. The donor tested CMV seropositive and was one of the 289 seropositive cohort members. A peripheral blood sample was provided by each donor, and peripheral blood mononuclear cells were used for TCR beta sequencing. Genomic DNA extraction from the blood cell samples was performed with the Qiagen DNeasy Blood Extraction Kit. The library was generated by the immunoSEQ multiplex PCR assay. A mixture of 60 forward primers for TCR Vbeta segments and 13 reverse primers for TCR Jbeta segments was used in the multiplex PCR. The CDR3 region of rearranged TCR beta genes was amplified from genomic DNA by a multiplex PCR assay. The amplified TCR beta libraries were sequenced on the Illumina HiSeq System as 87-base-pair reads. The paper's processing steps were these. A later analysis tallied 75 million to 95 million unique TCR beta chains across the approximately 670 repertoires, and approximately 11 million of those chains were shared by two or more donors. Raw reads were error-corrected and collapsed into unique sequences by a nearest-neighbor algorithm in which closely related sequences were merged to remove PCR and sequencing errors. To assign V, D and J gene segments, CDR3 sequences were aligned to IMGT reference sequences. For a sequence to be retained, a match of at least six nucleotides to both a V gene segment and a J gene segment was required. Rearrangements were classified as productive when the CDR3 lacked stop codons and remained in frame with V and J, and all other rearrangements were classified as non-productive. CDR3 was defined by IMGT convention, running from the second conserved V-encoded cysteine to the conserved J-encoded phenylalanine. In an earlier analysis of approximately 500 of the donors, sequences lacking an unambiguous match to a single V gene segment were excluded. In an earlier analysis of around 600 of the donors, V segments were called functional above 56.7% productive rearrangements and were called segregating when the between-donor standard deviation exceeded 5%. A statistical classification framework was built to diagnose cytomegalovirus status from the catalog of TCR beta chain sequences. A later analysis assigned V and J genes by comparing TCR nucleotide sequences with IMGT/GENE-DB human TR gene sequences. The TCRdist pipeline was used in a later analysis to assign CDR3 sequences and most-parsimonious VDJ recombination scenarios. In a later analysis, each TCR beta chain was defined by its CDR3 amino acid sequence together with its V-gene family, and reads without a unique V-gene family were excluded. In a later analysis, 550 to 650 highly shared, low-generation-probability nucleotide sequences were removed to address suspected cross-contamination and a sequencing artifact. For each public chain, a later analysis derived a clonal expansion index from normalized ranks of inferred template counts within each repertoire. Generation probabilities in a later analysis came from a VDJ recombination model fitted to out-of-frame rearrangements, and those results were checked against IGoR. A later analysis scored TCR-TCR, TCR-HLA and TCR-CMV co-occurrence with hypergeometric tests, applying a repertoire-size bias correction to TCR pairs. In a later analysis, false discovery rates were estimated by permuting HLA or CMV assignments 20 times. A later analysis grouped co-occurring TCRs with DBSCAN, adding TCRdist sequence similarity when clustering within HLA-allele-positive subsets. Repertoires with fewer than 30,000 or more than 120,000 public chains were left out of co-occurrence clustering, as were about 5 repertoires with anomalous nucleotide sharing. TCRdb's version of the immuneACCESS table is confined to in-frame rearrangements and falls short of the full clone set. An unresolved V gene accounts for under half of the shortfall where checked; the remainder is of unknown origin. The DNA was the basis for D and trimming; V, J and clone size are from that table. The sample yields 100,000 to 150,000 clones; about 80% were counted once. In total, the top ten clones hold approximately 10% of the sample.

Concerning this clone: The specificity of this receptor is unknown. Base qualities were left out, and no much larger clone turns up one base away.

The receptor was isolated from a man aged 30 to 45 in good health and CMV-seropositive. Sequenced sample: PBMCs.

CDR3 sequence: CAITGLAGGPKLGAGELFF. The DNA reads as follows: TGTGCCATCACCGGACTAGCGGGGGGGCCGAAGTTAGGAGCCGGGGAGCTGTTTTTT. The rearrangement combines TRBV10-3 with TRBJ2-2; TRBD2 aligns with 15 central bases. At the junction V is shortened by 7 bases and J by 6 bases; bases outside the gene matches: 15. From its cysteine to its phenylalanine, the CDR3 spans 19 amino acids. Here the CDR3 DNA is all that survives: 57 bases in frame from base 1. CDR1 and CDR2, looked up from the germline V gene, are ENHRY and SYGVKD.